The 31 T cell receptor beta chains given below trace back to one sample, sequenced in a study of Graves' ophthalmopathy and Graves' hyperthyroidism. For repertoire sequencing, the TCR beta CDR3 regions were amplified from RNA transcripts. In the first round, RT-PCR was carried out with HTBI primers, and a multiplex PCR formed the second round. Using its own MiXCR run on the multiplex PCR reads, TCRdb lists one record per CDR3 protein. Among about 410,000 distinct CDR3 sequences listed, 15% to 20% were seen once. The sample was peripheral blood. The receptors were sampled from a woman aged 18-29 years with Graves' ophthalmopathy.

The chain couples TRBV6-1 to TRBJ2-2; D might be TRBD1 or TRBD2, each matching 5 bases. Germline CDR1 reads MNHNS; CDR2 reads SASEGT. The CDR3 consists of 17 residues. V was cut by 6 bases and J by 4 bases, with 21 bases left in between. DNA of the CDR3: TGTGCCAGCAGACCCCCCCTCGGGGAAGGGGTCACCGGGGAGCTGTTTTTT. Its protein product is CASRPPLGEGVTGELFF.

This clonotype was seen ten or more times. The chain is built from TRBV6-2 or TRBV6-3 and TRBJ2-2; 10 bases match TRBD2. This CDR3 contains 16 residues. Germline assignment: CDR1 MNHEY and CDR2 SVGEGT. With 4 bases clipped from V and 4 bases from J, the junction kept 6 bases outside the gene matches. The CDR3 protein is CASSSPGLALTGELFF. CDR3 DNA sequence: TGTGCCAGCAGTTCTCCGGGACTAGCGCTCACCGGGGAGCTGTTTTTT.

Ten or more counts support this clonotype. The chain employs TRBV18 and TRBJ2-6; no clear D gene. Trimming removed 4 bases at V and 2 bases at J, with 9 bases between. The CDR3 is 15 residues long. Germline V CDR1 and CDR2: KGHSH, LQKENI. The CDR3 sequence is CASSLAFTGANVLTF. The CDR3 nucleotides are TGTGCCAGCTCACTTGCTTTTACTGGGGCCAACGTCCTGACTTTC.

This clonotype showed up many times. The V and J genes are TRBV6-2 or TRBV6-3 and TRBJ1-6, with no clear D. Germline CDR1 and CDR2: MNHEY and SVGEGT. V lost 6 bases to trimming and J lost 10 bases, with 16 bases between them. There are 14 residues in the CDR3. The CDR3 coding sequence is TGTGCCAGCAGCCTAGAGGCCTACTCATCACCCCTCCACTTT. It codes for CASSLEAYSSPLHF.

This clonotype was seen repeatedly, ten times or more. The chain uses TRBV18 and TRBJ2-7; D is perhaps TRBD1 (5 bases). The CDR3 is 14 residues long. V was shortened by 2 bases and J by 4 bases, with 12 bases between the two germline ends. Germline CDR1 KGHSH, CDR2 LQKENI. CDR3 amino acids: CASSPDSAQYEQYF. Here the CDR3 DNA reads TGTGCCAGCTCACCAGACAGTGCCCAGTACGAGCAGTACTTC. The whole variable domain, filled in from reference TRBV18 and TRBJ2-7, reads NAGVMQNPRHLVRRRGQEARLRCSPMKGHSHVYWYRQLPEEGLKFMVYLQKENIIDESGMPKERFSAEFPKEGPSILRIQQVVRGDSAAYFCASSPDSAQYEQYFGPGTRLTVT.

This clonotype was counted many times. The rearrangement joins TRBV6-1 to TRBJ2-2; 10 bases match TRBD1. Trimming cost V 2 bases and J 3 bases; bases outside gene matches: 3. CDR1 and CDR2 (germline): MNHNS, SASEGT. The CDR3 has 16 residues. CDR3 sequence (DNA): TGTGCCAGCAGTGAACCGGGACAGGGGTACACCGGGGAGCTGTTTTTT. Translated, it gives CASSEPGQGYTGELFF.

Worth noting for this clonotype: A read error may explain this, as a much larger clone is one base away. The chain employs TRBV29-1 and TRBJ2-2; D remains unclear. This CDR3 has 14 residues. Trimming stripped 3 bases from V and 3 bases from J, with 11 bases between. Germline-derived CDR1 and CDR2 are SQVTM and ANQGSEA. CDR3 residues: CSVENARYTGELFF. The CDR3 DNA reads TGCAGCGTTGAGAACGCCAGATACACCGGGGAGCTGTTTTTT.

Here the CDR3 DNA reads TGTGCCAGCAGTTACACCAGGGATGAGGGCTACACCTTC. Translating it yields CASSYTRDEGYTF. This chain uses TRBV6-5 with TRBJ1-2, with a possible D match to TRBD1 (5 bases). V dropped 2 bases and J dropped 8 bases, with 12 bases sitting between them. The CDR3 runs 13 residues. Germline assignment: CDR1 MNHEY and CDR2 SVGAGI.

The sample holds many counts of this clonotype. The chain couples TRBV11-2 to TRBJ2-5; 7 bases align to TRBD2. Per germline, CDR1 SGHAT and CDR2 FQNNGV. V lost 2 bases to trimming and J lost 5 bases; unmatched junction nucleotides: 2. CDR3 length: 13 amino acids. The CDR3 DNA follows: TGTGCCAGCAGCTTACTCGGGAGGGAGACCCAGTACTTC. Its translation: CASSLLGRETQYF.

The chain has TRBV7-9 and TRBJ1-1, with D uncertain. Trimming removed 0 bases at V and 1 base at J, with 9 bases between. The V gene's germline CDR1 is SEHNR and CDR2 FQNEAQ (reference sequence). The CDR3 runs 15 residues. The DNA of the CDR3 is TGTGCCAGCAGCTTAGCTTTATCGGGGAACACTGAAGCTTTCTTT. It codes for CASSLALSGNTEAFF. The whole variable domain, filled in from reference TRBV7-9 and TRBJ1-1, reads DTGVSQNPRHKITKRGQNVTFRCDPISEHNRLYWYRQTLGQGPEFLTYFQNEAQLEKSRLLSDRFSAERPKGSFSTLEIQRTEQGDSAMYLCASSLALSGNTEAFFGQGTRLTVV.

This clonotype was picked up many times. V and J are TRBV6-5 and TRBJ1-1, with D unclear. Germline loops: CDR1 MNHEY, CDR2 SVGAGI. The V end was cut by 4 bases, the J end by 2 bases, with 14 bases between. The CDR3 length is 15 residues. This CDR3 reads CASSSYGPPNTEAFF. The CDR3 coding sequence is TGTGCCAGCAGTTCCTACGGTCCCCCAAACACTGAAGCTTTCTTT.

This clonotype was seen repeatedly, ten times or more. The genes are TRBV18 and TRBJ1-1, with D uncertain. The CDR3 is 16 residues long. CDR1 and CDR2 (germline): KGHSH, LQKENI. Trimming pared 2 bases from V and 1 base from J, leaving 14 bases between. The CDR3 loop reads CASSPVVAGSNTEAFF. CDR3 bases: TGTGCCAGCTCACCAGTAGTGGCAGGTTCGAACACTGAAGCTTTCTTT.

This clonotype occurred many times. V is TRBV4-2 and J is TRBJ2-7; perhaps TRBD2 as D (5 bases). The CDR3 runs to 14 residues. Germline CDR1 is LGHNA and CDR2 is YNFKEQ. V lost 1 base and J lost 7, with 14 bases in between. The CDR3 loop reads CASSQVGMGGEQYF. DNA for the CDR3: TGTGCCAGCAGCCAAGTTGGCATGGGCGGGGAGCAGTACTTC.

The table lists this clonotype with a few counts. The gene calls are TRBV5-1 and TRBJ2-5; maybe TRBD1 (6 bases). The length of the CDR3 is 14 residues. Germline CDR1 is SGHRS and CDR2 is YFSETQ. The V gene lost 2 bases and the J gene lost 1 base, with 9 bases spanning the gap. CDR3 residues: CASSFPGVQETQYF. CDR3 sequence (DNA): TGCGCCAGCAGCTTCCCAGGGGTCCAAGAGACCCAGTACTTC.

This clonotype was picked up many times. The chain is built from TRBV6-5 and TRBJ1-2, with a weak D call TRBD1 (6 bases). This CDR3 spans 16 amino acids. From germline, CDR1 is MNHEY and CDR2 SVGAGI. Trimming took 6 bases from V and 1 from J, leaving 18 bases between them. The CDR3 here is CASSHLGQSVNYGYTF. For the CDR3, the DNA is TGTGCCAGCAGCCATCTCGGACAGTCTGTTAACTATGGCTACACCTTC.

This clonotype showed up many times. The CDR3 DNA reads as TGTGCCAGCAGCTTCGGACAGGGGGATCCCTACGAGCAGTACTTC. Its translation is CASSFGQGDPYEQYF. The chain links TRBV7-2 to TRBJ2-7; TRBD1 agrees at 10 bases. CDR3 length: 15 residues. With V trimmed by 3 bases and J by 2 bases, 4 bases remained unmatched. The V gene's germline CDR1 is SGHTA and CDR2 FQGNSA.

CDR3 nucleotides: TGTGCCAGCAGAATGGCTAGCGGCCTCCAGTACTTC. Translation gives CASRMASGLQYF. This chain links TRBV6-2 or TRBV6-3 with TRBJ2-7, with 7 bases aligning to TRBD2. The V gene end was trimmed by 6 bases and the J gene end by 10 bases; junction bases not matched to a gene: 9. Germline V lookup: CDR1 MNHEY, CDR2 SVGEGT. The CDR3 loop spans 12 amino acids.

Many counts were recorded for this clonotype. V usage is TRBV19 and J usage is TRBJ1-3; D is undetermined. V was cut by 3 bases and J by 0 bases, with 12 bases left in between. The CDR3 runs 16 residues. CDR1 is LNHDA, CDR2 SQIVND, per germline (reference sequence). Here the CDR3 reads CASSMENGVSGNTIYF. In DNA, the CDR3 is TGTGCCAGTAGTATGGAAAACGGGGTCTCTGGAAACACCATATATTTT. Together with reference TRBV19 and TRBJ1-3, the CDR3 gives the full variable domain: DGGITQSPKYLFRKEGQNVTLSCEQNLNHDAMYWYRQDPGQGLRLIYYSQIVNDFQKGDIAEGYSVSREKKESFPLTVTSAQKNPTAFYLCASSMENGVSGNTIYFGEGSWLTVV.

This clonotype was counted a few times. The chain carries TRBV12-3 or TRBV12-4 and TRBJ2-7; D may be TRBD2 (5 bases). The V end lost 2 bases, the J end lost 6 bases, and 17 bases lay between the germline ends. The CDR3 loop spans 15 amino acids. Written as DNA, the CDR3 is TGTGCCAGCAGTTTACTCCTAGCAAGTGGAGGCGAGCAGTACTTC. Protein sequence: CASSLLLASGGEQYF.

The table lists this clonotype with a count of one. V and J are TRBV6-2 or TRBV6-3 and TRBJ2-7; the match to TRBD1 covers 10 bases. V was clipped by 2 bases and J by 7 bases; unmatched bases: 17. Germline V gene data show CDR1 as MNHEY and CDR2 as SVGEGT. There are 18 residues in the CDR3. Here the CDR3 reads CASSYPDRTGGVVGEQYF. In DNA, the CDR3 is TGTGCCAGCAGTTACCCTGATCGGACAGGGGGAGTGGTGGGGGAGCAGTACTTC.

This clonotype was recorded a few times. This chain links TRBV28 with TRBJ2-2; no clear D gene. Trimming removed 8 bases from V and 5 bases from J, with 9 bases in between. The CDR3 runs to 12 residues. The germline gives CDR1 MDHEN, CDR2 SYDVKM. The CDR3 spells CASSRKTGELFF. In DNA, the CDR3 is TGTGCCAGCTCAAGAAAAACCGGGGAGCTGTTTTTT.

This clonotype has ten or more counts. V and J are TRBV29-1 and TRBJ2-5; TRBD2 matches 7 bases. J lost 5 bases, V lost 8 bases, and 20 bases had no gene match. The CDR3 covers 16 residues. Germline values: CDR1 SQVTM, CDR2 ANQGSEA. The CDR3 nucleotides are TGCAGCACTAGGACTAGTAGGCTACTTGGTCGGGAGACCCAGTACTTC. This gives the protein CSTRTSRLLGRETQYF.

In this sample, this clonotype turned up a few times. This chain joins TRBV6-1 and TRBJ2-7; 11 bases match TRBD1. V lost 5 bases, J lost 4 bases, and 10 bases stayed unmatched. Germline V gene sequence: CDR1 MNHNS, CDR2 SASEGT. The CDR3 sequence is 16 residues long. The chain's CDR3 is CASSITPGQGGYEQYF. Here the CDR3 DNA reads TGTGCCAGCAGTATAACACCGGGACAGGGGGGATACGAGCAGTACTTC.

This chain connects TRBV6-1 to TRBJ2-7; D gene uncertain. The V gene lost 5 bases and the J gene lost 3 bases, with 11 bases spanning the gap. Germline V CDR1 and CDR2: MNHNS, SASEGT. The CDR3 contains 13 residues. The DNA for the CDR3 is TGTGCCAGCAGTCCATTCGACCTCTACGAGCAGTACTTC. It codes for CASSPFDLYEQYF.

This clonotype has more than one count but fewer than ten. The chain combines TRBV9 with TRBJ2-5; 10 bases align to TRBD2. Germline lookup yields CDR1 SGDLS and CDR2 YYNGEE. This CDR3 region has 16 residues. V gave up 1 base and J gave up 7 bases; unmatched junction bases: 10. The CDR3 protein is CASSVSSGGPHRTQYF. The CDR3 region has the DNA TGTGCCAGCAGCGTATCTAGCGGGGGCCCCCACAGGACCCAGTACTTC.

A word on this clonotype: The limits of the CDR3 on the DNA are not certain, so only TCRdb's listed CDR3 is given. This chain uses TRBV7-2 with TRBJ1-2; the DNA was not compared with TRBD1, the D call given in the table. Per the germline V gene, CDR1 is SGHTA and CDR2 is FQGNSA. The length of the CDR3 is 20 amino acids, counting both ends. CDR3 loop: CASSFYICSAQDGTNYGYTF.

The V call is TRBV7-9, the J call TRBJ1-1; 8 bases match TRBD1. V shed 1 base and J 4 bases; nucleotides not matched to a gene: 5. The CDR3 runs 15 residues. Germline CDR1 and CDR2: SEHNR and FQNEAQ (reference sequence). CDR3 DNA: TGTGCCAGCAGCTTAGTGGCACAGGGGGGCACTGAAGCTTTCTTT. The encoded protein is CASSLVAQGGTEAFF.

This clonotype showed up many times. V and J are TRBV12-3 or TRBV12-4 and TRBJ1-2; D perhaps matches TRBD1 (6 bases). Trimming removed 5 bases from V and 3 bases from J, with 16 bases in between. CDR3 size: 15 residues. CDR3 sequence reads: CASSARDILDYGYTF. The CDR3 DNA sequence: TGTGCCAGCAGTGCTAGGGACATATTAGACTATGGCTACACCTTC.

This clonotype was seen many times. The V and J genes are TRBV6-1 and TRBJ1-1; TRBD1 is a possible D gene (5 bases). Trimming cost V 4 bases and J 4 bases, with 16 bases left between them. This CDR3 has 15 amino acids. The germline V gene has CDR1 MNHNS and CDR2 SASEGT. CDR3 protein: CASSASRGGVTEAFF. As DNA, the CDR3 is TGTGCCAGCAGTGCCTCTCGGGGAGGGGTCACTGAAGCTTTCTTT.

This clonotype was detected ten times or more. V is TRBV27 and J is TRBJ2-3; D not certain. V was trimmed by 5 bases and J by 2 bases, leaving 8 bases between them. The CDR3 covers 13 residues. Germline loops: CDR1 MNHEY, CDR2 SMNVEV (reference sequence). CDR3 in amino acids: CASSPDHTDTQYF. In DNA form, the CDR3 reads TGTGCCAGCAGTCCGGACCACACAGATACGCAGTATTTT.

The genes are TRBV5-1 and TRBJ2-4; 8 nucleotides match TRBD1. Germline V gene sequence: CDR1 SGHRS, CDR2 YFSETQ. The CDR3 has 15 amino acids. V shed 0 bases and J 8 bases; nucleotides not matched to a gene: 7. The CDR3 DNA is TGCGCCAGCAGCTTGGATATGGGGACAGGCGACATTCAGTACTTC. This gives the protein CASSLDMGTGDIQYF.